Listed here are 26 T cell receptor beta chains from one sample, sequenced in a study of blood T cell repertoires in COVID-19. TCRdb's table, derived via immunoSEQ multiplex PCR, lists solely in-frame clones and lacks some. This sample carries around 150,000 clones, 75% to 90% of them seen once, and the ten largest clones take about a tenth. Input material: peripheral blood. All receptors derive from a human donor in a cohort sampled during active COVID-19.

The rearrangement links TRBV6-5 to TRBJ2-3; D call uncertain. This CDR3 is built from 15 residues. V was cut by 7 bases and J by 1 base, with 15 bases left in between. Germline CDR1 is MNHEY and CDR2 is SVGAGI. The CDR3 here is CASKINSLRTDTQYF. The CDR3 DNA reads as TGTGCCAGCAAGATAAACAGCCTTCGCACAGATACGCAGTATTTT.

In its sample, this clone was seen a few times. This sequence joins TRBV7-9 and TRBJ2-3; TRBD2 agrees at 7 bases. Germline V CDR1 and CDR2: SEHNR, FQNEAQ (reference sequence). The trim removed 2 bases at V and 4 bases at J, leaving 3 bases unmatched. The CDR3 loop spans 14 amino acids. The CDR3 loop is CASSLRGRADTQYF. DNA of the CDR3: TGTGCCAGCAGCTTACGGGGGAGGGCAGATACGCAGTATTTT.

The rearrangement uses TRBV19 and TRBJ2-3; 9 nucleotides line up with TRBD1. Germline CDR1 is LNHDA and CDR2 is SQIVND (reference sequence). V lost 4 bases, J lost 4 bases, and 12 bases stayed unmatched. The CDR3 is 17 amino acids. Here the CDR3 DNA reads TGTGCCAGTAGTACCCGGACAGGGGATGATTTCGCAGATACGCAGTATTTT. As protein: CASSTRTGDDFADTQYF.

This clone is a singleton in its sample. This chain joins TRBV6-2 or TRBV6-3 and TRBJ2-7; D unclear. Trimming removed 3 bases from V and 3 bases from J, with 12 bases in between. CDR3 size: 14 residues. Germline V gene lookup returns CDR1 MNHEY and CDR2 SVGEGT. The DNA for the CDR3 is TGTGCCAGCAGTTATGGTGGCTTTGTCTACGAGCAGTACTTC. As protein: CASSYGGFVYEQYF.

This clone has only one observation. The chain uses TRBV6-7 and TRBJ2-5; 7 bases map to TRBD1. TRBV6-7 is an ORF, with its function uncertain. CDR3 length equals 16 residues. Losses at the gene ends were 0 bases for V and 5 bases for J; bases not matched to a gene: 9. CDR3 loop: CASSYSGRDSWETQYF. CDR3 sequence (DNA): TGTGCCAGCAGTTACTCCGGACGGGACAGCTGGGAGACCCAGTACTTC.

V usage is TRBV30 and J usage is TRBJ2-7; D gene uncertain. CDR1 GTSNPN and CDR2 SVGIG come from the germline V gene (reference sequence). With 2 bases removed from V and 1 base from J, the gap between germline ends came to 21 bases. There are 17 residues in the CDR3. Written as DNA, the CDR3 is TGTGCCTGGAGTATTACCGGTTTTAGCAGAGTTTCCTACGAGCAGTACTTC. It yields the protein CAWSITGFSRVSYEQYF.

This clone occurred many times. This chain joins TRBV5-4 and TRBJ1-2; D not resolved. The V gene's germline CDR1 is SGHNT and CDR2 YYREEE (reference sequence). Deletions cut 0 bases from V and 4 bases from J, with 7 bases between. This CDR3 is built from 13 residues. The CDR3 DNA follows: TGTGCCAGCAGCTTGGTTAGGAGCTATGGCTACACCTTC. It translates to CASSLVRSYGYTF.

The CDR3 sequence is CASSPPQGLHYGYTF. For the CDR3, the DNA is TGTGCCAGCTCACCACCACAGGGCCTACACTATGGCTACACCTTC. The chain combines TRBV18 with TRBJ1-2; D may be TRBD1 (6 bases). The germline V and J ends were trimmed by 0 bases and 3 bases, with 11 bases remaining between them. CDR3 length: 15 amino acids. The germline CDR1 and CDR2 sequences are KGHSH and LQKENI.

This chain connects TRBV11-2 to TRBJ2-7, with a possible D match to TRBD2 (5 bases). Between the trimmed V and J ends, which lost 5 bases and 1 base, there was a span of 12 bases. This CDR3 spans 14 amino acids. Germline V gives CDR1 SGHAT, CDR2 FQNNGV. The CDR3 DNA sequence: TGTGCCAGCAGCCATCCCCAGCGGTCCTACGAGCAGTACTTC. As protein: CASSHPQRSYEQYF.

This clone was found once. The chain employs TRBV12-3 or TRBV12-4 and TRBJ1-2; 11 bases agree with TRBD1. The V segment lost 5 bases and the J segment 8 bases; nucleotides outside the gene matches: 4. The CDR3 is 13 residues long. This chain's CDR3 is CASSGQGARGYTF. The CDR3 nucleotides read TGTGCCAGCAGTGGACAGGGGGCTCGGGGCTACACCTTC.

The chain has TRBV14 and TRBJ2-7; D not resolved. The CDR3 loop spans 12 amino acids. CDR1 is SGHDN, CDR2 FVKESK, per germline. The V and J ends lost 0 bases and 9 bases respectively, with 9 bases between them. The CDR3 DNA is TGTGCCAGCAGCCAAGATCGGGTGGGGCAGTACTTC. Protein sequence: CASSQDRVGQYF.

This chain links TRBV18 with TRBJ2-3; D is unresolved. The CDR3 totals 17 residues. Trimming pared 1 base from V and 0 bases from J, leaving 14 bases between. Germline values: CDR1 KGHSH, CDR2 LQKENI. CDR3 coding DNA: TGTGCCAGCTCACCACGTGCAGACTCAACTAGCACAGATACGCAGTATTTT. Translated, it gives CASSPRADSTSTDTQYF.

This sequence joins TRBV7-8 and TRBJ1-6; D gene uncertain. The CDR3 is made up of 14 amino acids. Germline CDR1 SGHVS, CDR2 FQNEAQ. Between the trimmed V and J ends, which lost 2 bases and 10 bases, there was a span of 12 bases. For the CDR3, the DNA is TGTGCCAGCAGCTTAAATCCAGGCGGGTCACCCCTCCACTTT. This sequence encodes CASSLNPGGSPLHF. The variable domain in full, completed from reference TRBV7-8 and TRBJ1-6, reads GAGVSQSPRYKVAKRGQDVALRCDPISGHVSLFWYQQALGQGPEFLTYFQNEAQLDKSGLPSDRFFAERPEGSVSTLKIQRTQQEDSAVYLCASSLNPGGSPLHFGNGTRLTVT.

This clone was counted only a few times. The chain uses TRBV6-6 and TRBJ1-5; D not resolved. CDR1 and CDR2 (germline): MNHNY, SVGAGI (reference sequence). The length of the CDR3 is 12 residues. Trimming took 4 bases from V and 3 from J, leaving 4 bases between them. This CDR3 reads CASSFINQPQHF. CDR3 nucleotide sequence: TGTGCCAGCAGTTTTATCAATCAGCCCCAGCATTTT.

V usage is TRBV5-1 and J usage is TRBJ1-2; D gene uncertain. Deletions cut 5 bases from V and 7 bases from J, with 15 bases between. The CDR3 is 13 residues long. Germline V gene sequence: CDR1 SGHRS, CDR2 YFSETQ. The CDR3 bases are TGCGCCAGCAGTAGGGAGAGGTCCGGTGGCTACACCTTC. It encodes CASSRERSGGYTF.

The table lists this clone with many counts. The chain links TRBV5-6 to TRBJ2-7; no reliable D call. The CDR3 is 14 residues long. The ends were cut back, 3 bases at V and 3 bases at J, with 13 bases in the middle. Per germline, CDR1 SGHDT and CDR2 YYEEEE. CDR3 sequence reads: CASSSGLLIYEQYF. As DNA, the CDR3 is TGTGCCAGCAGCTCGGGTCTATTGATCTACGAGCAGTACTTC.

This chain links TRBV6-5 with TRBJ1-5, with 10 bases aligning to TRBD1. V lost 6 bases, J lost 1 base, and 3 bases stayed unmatched. Germline V gene sequence: CDR1 MNHEY, CDR2 SVGAGI. The CDR3 is 15 amino acids. The chain's CDR3 is CASRRTGGSNQPQHF. DNA for the CDR3: TGTGCCAGCAGAAGGACAGGGGGGAGCAATCAGCCCCAGCATTTT.

This chain joins TRBV14 and TRBJ2-3, with TRBD2 matching 8 bases. Germline CDR1 reads SGHDN; CDR2 reads FVKESK. The CDR3 consists of 17 residues. V lost 4 bases, J lost 0 bases, and 9 bases stayed unmatched. The CDR3 nucleotides are TGTGCCAGCAGCCCCCTAACCGGGAGGGCCAGCACAGATACGCAGTATTTT. Its translation is CASSPLTGRASTDTQYF.

The V and J genes are TRBV7-3 and TRBJ2-7, with 10 bases matching TRBD1. With V trimmed by 6 bases and J by 3 bases, 8 bases remained unmatched. The CDR3 has 15 amino acids. Looked up from germline, CDR1 is SGHTA and CDR2 is FQGTGA. CDR3 region: CASSKTGTGDYEQYF. CDR3 bases: TGTGCCAGCAGTAAAACCGGGACAGGGGACTACGAGCAGTACTTC.

A few counts support this clone. The rearrangement joins TRBV18 to TRBJ1-1; no definite D call. Germline assignment: CDR1 KGHSH and CDR2 LQKENI. The CDR3 spans 13 residues. The V end was cut by 3 bases, the J end by 4 bases, with 9 bases between. As DNA, the CDR3 is TGTGCCAGCTCACCGACATTGAGCACTGAAGCTTTCTTT. This sequence encodes CASSPTLSTEAFF. The whole variable domain, remainder taken from reference TRBV18 and TRBJ1-1, is NAGVMQNPRHLVRRRGQEARLRCSPMKGHSHVYWYRQLPEEGLKFMVYLQKENIIDESGMPKERFSAEFPKEGPSILRIQQVVRGDSAAYFCASSPTLSTEAFFGQGTRLTVV.

The rearrangement links TRBV28 to TRBJ2-1, with a tentative D call TRBD1 (6 bases). V lost 0 bases and J 3 bases, leaving 12 bases between the germline ends. The V gene's germline CDR1 is MDHEN and CDR2 SYDVKM. The CDR3 contains 16 residues. The CDR3 coding sequence is TGTGCCAGCAGTTTATGGGGGGACACGGGCTACAATGAGCAGTTCTTC. Amino acid sequence: CASSLWGDTGYNEQFF.

The count of this clone is one. The chain combines TRBV2 with TRBJ1-2; possibly TRBD1 for D (6 bases). CDR1 and CDR2 (germline): SNHLY, FYNNEI. The CDR3 runs 13 residues. Deletions cut 6 bases from V and 7 bases from J, with 15 bases between. CDR3 sequence (DNA): TGTGCCAGCAGGGAAATGGGGGCCGGTGGCTACACCTTC. It translates to CASREMGAGGYTF. Based on the CDR3 plus reference TRBV2 and TRBJ1-2, the full variable domain is EPEVTQTPSHQVTQMGQEVILRCVPISNHLYFYWYRQILGQKVEFLVSFYNNEISEKSEIFDDQFSVERPDGSNFTLKIRSTKLEDSAMYFCASREMGAGGYTFGSGTRLTVV.

The chain combines TRBV6-5 with TRBJ2-7, with D maybe TRBD2 (5 bases). V lost 4 bases and J 4 bases, leaving 17 bases between the germline ends. CDR1 MNHEY and CDR2 SVGAGI come from the germline V gene. This CDR3 has 15 residues. Written as DNA, the CDR3 is TGTGCCAGCAGTTCGGTTAGGACTGAGATATACGAGCAGTACTTC. Translation gives CASSSVRTEIYEQYF.

This chain joins TRBV6-5 and TRBJ2-1; TRBD2 is a possible D gene (6 bases). V gave up 1 base and J gave up 6 bases, with 13 bases separating them. CDR3 size: 15 residues. Germline CDR1 is MNHEY and CDR2 is SVGAGI. CDR3 nucleotides: TGTGCCAGCAGTTACTACCCAGCGGGCAGCAATGAGCAGTTCTTC. Amino acids: CASSYYPAGSNEQFF.

On this clone itself: Other DNA sequences in the sample encode the same CDR3. The chain joins TRBV30 to TRBJ2-1; D may be TRBD2 (6 bases). V gave up 0 bases and J gave up 7 bases, with 10 bases separating them. The CDR3 extends over 13 amino acids. CDR1 and CDR2 (germline): GTSNPN, SVGIG (reference sequence). CDR3 residues: CAWSVRSGNEQFF. For the CDR3, the DNA is TGTGCCTGGAGTGTCAGGAGCGGGAATGAGCAGTTCTTC.

This chain links TRBV28 with TRBJ1-2; TRBD1 agrees at 9 bases. After removal of 8 bases from V and 7 bases from J, the junction contained 20 bases not matched to a gene. The CDR3 consists of 17 residues. Per the germline V gene, CDR1 is MDHEN and CDR2 is SYDVKM. The CDR3 DNA is TGTGCCAGCCTGAAAAAAGGGACAGGGCATTTCATACGTGGCTACACCTTC. This encodes CASLKKGTGHFIRGYTF.